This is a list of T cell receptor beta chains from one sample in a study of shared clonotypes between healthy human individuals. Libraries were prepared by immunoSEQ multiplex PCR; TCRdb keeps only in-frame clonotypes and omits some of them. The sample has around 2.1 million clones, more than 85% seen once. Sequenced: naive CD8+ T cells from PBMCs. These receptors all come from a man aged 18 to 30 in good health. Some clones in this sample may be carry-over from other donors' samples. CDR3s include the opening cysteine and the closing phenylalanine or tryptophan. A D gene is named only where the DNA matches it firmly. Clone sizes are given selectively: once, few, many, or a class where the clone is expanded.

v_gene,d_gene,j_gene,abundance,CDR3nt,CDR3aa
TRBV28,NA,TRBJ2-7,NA,TGTGCCAGCAGTTTATTTGCAGGGAAGGGGTACGAGCAGTACTTC,CASSLFAGKGYEQYF
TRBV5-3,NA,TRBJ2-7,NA,TGTGCCAGAAGCTCGTTGTCGGCTTACGAGCAGTACTTC,CARSSLSAYEQYF
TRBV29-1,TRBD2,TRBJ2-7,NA,TGCAGCGTTGAGGAACCAACTAGCGGGATCTACGAGCAGTACTTC,CSVEEPTSGIYEQYF
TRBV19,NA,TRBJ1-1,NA,TGTGCCAGTAGTCTGGCGGGGAGGAACACTGAAGCTTTCTTT,CASSLAGRNTEAFF
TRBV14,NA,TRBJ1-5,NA,TGTGCCAGCAGCCAACGGGCCCCGTCAACCGGGACAAAGGATGGCAATCAGCCCCAGCATTTT,CASSQRAPSTGTKDGNQPQHF
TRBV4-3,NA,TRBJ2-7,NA,TGCGCCAGCAGCCAGGAGCAGGGCGGCGAGCAGTACTTC,CASSQEQGGEQYF
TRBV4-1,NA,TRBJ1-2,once,TGCGCCAGCAGCCAAGGGCTGGAGAACTATGGCTACACCTTC,CASSQGLENYGYTF
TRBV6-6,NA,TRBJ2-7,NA,TGTGCCAGCAGTTACTCGATTTCCGGATCCTACGAGCAGTACTTC,CASSYSISGSYEQYF
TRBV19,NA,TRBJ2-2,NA,TGTGCCAGTACGGGCCGGGCGAACACCGGGGAGCTGTTTTTT,CASTGRANTGELFF
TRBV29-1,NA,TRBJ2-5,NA,TGCAGCGCGGCCTCCGACCCTCCGGGGGCCCAGTACTTC,CSAASDPPGAQYF
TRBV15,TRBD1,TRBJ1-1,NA,TGTGCCACCAGCAGTAGAACAGGGGGGTACACTGAAGCTTTCTTT,CATSSRTGGYTEAFF
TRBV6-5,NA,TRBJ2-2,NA,TGTGCGGTCGGAGGGGAGGCCGGGGAGCTGTTTTTT,CAVGGEAGELFF
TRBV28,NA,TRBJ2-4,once,TGTGCCAGCAGCCCCGGAGGACTGCAAAACATTCAGTACTTC,CASSPGGLQNIQYF
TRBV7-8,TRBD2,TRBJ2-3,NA,TGTGCCAGCAGCTTAGCGTGGACTAGCGGCCCAGGGGCAGATACGCAGTATTTT,CASSLAWTSGPGADTQYF
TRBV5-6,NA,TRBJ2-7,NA,TGTGCCAGCAGCTTTAGTTCTGGGACGGGGGCCTACGAGCAGTACTTC,CASSFSSGTGAYEQYF